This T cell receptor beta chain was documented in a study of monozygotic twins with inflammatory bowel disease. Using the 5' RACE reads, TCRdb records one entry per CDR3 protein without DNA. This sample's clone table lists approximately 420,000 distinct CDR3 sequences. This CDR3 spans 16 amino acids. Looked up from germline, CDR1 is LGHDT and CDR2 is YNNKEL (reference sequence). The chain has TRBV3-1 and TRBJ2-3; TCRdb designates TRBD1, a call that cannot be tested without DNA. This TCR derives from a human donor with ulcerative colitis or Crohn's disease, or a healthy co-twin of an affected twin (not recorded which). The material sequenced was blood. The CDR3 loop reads CASSQGATGGTDTQYF.